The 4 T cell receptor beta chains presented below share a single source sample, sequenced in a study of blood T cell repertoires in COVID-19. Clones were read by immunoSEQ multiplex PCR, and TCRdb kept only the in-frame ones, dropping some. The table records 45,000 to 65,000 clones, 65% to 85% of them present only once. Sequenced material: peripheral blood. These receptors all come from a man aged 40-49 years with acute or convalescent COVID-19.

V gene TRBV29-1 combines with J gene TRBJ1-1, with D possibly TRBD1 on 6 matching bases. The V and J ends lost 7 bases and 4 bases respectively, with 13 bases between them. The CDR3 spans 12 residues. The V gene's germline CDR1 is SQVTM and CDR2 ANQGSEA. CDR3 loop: CSAEQGGTEAFF. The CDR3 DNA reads TGCAGCGCCGAACAGGGTGGCACTGAAGCTTTCTTT.

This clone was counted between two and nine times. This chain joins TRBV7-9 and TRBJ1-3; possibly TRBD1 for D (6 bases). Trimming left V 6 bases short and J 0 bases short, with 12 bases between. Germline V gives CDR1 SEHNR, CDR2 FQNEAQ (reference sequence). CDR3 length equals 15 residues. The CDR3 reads CASSHRTVSGNTIYF. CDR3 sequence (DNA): TGTGCCAGCAGTCACAGGACAGTCTCTGGAAACACCATATATTTT. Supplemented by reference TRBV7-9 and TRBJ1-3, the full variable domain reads DTGVSQNPRHKITKRGQNVTFRCDPISEHNRLYWYRQTLGQGPEFLTYFQNEAQLEKSRLLSDRFSAERPKGSFSTLEIQRTEQGDSAMYLCASSHRTVSGNTIYFGEGSWLTVV.

CDR3 protein: CATSAGGLHEQYF. The CDR3 nucleotides are TGTGCCACCAGTGCGGGGGGACTCCACGAGCAGTACTTC. This chain connects TRBV24-1 to TRBJ2-7; 7 positions match TRBD2. J gave up 5 bases and V 5 bases, and 5 bases lay outside the gene matches. The CDR3 has 13 residues. The germline V gene has CDR1 KGHDR and CDR2 SFDVKD.

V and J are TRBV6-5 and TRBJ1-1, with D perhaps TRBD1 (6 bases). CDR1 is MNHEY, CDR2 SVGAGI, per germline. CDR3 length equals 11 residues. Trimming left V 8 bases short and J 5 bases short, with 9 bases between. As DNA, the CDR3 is TGTGCCAGCCACGACAGGACTGAAGCTTTCTTT. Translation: CASHDRTEAFF.